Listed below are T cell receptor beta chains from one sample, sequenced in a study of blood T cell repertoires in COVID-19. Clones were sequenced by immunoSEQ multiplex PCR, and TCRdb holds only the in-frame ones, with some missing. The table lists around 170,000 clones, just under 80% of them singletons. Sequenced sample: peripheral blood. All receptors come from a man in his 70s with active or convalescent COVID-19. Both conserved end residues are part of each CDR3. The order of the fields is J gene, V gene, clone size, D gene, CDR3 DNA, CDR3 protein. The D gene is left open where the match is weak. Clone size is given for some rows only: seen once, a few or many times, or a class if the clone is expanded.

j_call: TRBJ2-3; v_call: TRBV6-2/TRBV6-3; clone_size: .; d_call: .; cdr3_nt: TGTGCCAGCAGTTACTCGGAGACTAACACAGATACGCAGTATTTT; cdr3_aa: CASSYSETNTDTQYF
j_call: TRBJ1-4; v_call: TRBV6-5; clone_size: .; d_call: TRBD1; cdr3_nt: TGTGCCAGCAAGAGGACAGGGACTAATGAAAAACTGTTTTTT; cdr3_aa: CASKRTGTNEKLFF
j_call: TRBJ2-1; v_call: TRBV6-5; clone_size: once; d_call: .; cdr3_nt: TGTGCCAGCAGTTACGCGGGGGAGCAGTTCTTC; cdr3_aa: CASSYAGEQFF
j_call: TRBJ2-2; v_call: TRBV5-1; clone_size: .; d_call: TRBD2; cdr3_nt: TGCGCCAGCAGCTTGGCAGCGGGAGCTACCGGGGAGCTGTTTTTT; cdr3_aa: CASSLAAGATGELFF
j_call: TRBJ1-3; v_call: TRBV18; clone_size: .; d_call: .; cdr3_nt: TGTGCCAGCTCATCAAGACAGGACTCCGGAAACACCATATATTTT; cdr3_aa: CASSSRQDSGNTIYF
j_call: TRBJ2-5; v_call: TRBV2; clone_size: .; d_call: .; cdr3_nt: TGTGCCAGCAGTGAAGCTAGGGGCAGGGAGTACTTC; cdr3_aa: CASSEARGREYF
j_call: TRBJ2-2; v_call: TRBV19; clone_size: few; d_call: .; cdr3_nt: TGTGCCAGTAGTAATTTATTTGGGGAGCTGTTTTTT; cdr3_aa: CASSNLFGELFF
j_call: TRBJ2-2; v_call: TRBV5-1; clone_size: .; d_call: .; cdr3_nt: TGCGCCAGCAGCGCCCCAGTTAGGGGCGCCGACACCGGGGAGCTGTTTTTT; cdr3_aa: CASSAPVRGADTGELFF
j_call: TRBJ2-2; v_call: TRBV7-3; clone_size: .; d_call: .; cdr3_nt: TGTGCCAGCAGCTTACGCCCCTACGAGGGCCGGGGGGAGCTGTTTTTT; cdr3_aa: CASSLRPYEGRGELFF
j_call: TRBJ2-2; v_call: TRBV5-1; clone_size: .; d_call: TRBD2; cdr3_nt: TGCGCCAGTACGACTAGCGGGGGCACCGGGGAGCTGTTTTTT; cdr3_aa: CASTTSGGTGELFF
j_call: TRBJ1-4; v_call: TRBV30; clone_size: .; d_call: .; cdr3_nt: TGTGCCTGGAGTGTAGGAGGGCCCAATGAAAAACTGTTTTTT; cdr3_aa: CAWSVGGPNEKLFF
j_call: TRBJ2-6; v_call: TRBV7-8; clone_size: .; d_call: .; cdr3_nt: TGTGCCAGCAGTGGCAGATTCTGGTCGGGGGCCAACGTCCTGACTTTC; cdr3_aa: CASSGRFWSGANVLTF
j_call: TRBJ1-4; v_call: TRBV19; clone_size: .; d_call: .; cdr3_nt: TGTGCCAGTAGCCAGGGCCAAGGAAAACTGTTTTTT; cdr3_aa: CASSQGQGKLFF
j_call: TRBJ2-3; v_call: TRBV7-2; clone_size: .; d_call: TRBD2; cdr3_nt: TGTGCCAGCAGCCGGGGAGGAACTAGCGGAATAGGAGATACGCAGTATTTT; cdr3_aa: CASSRGGTSGIGDTQYF
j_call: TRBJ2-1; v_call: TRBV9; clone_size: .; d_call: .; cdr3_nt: TGTGCCAGCAGCGTAGGAGGGCTAACTAGTGAGCAGTTCTTC; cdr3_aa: CASSVGGLTSEQFF
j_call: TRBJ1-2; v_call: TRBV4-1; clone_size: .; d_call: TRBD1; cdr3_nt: TGCGCCAGCAGCCCGGGACAGCAACTTTCTAACTATGGCTACACCTTC; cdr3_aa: CASSPGQQLSNYGYTF
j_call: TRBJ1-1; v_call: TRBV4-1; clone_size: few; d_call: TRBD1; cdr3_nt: TGCGCCAGCAGCCAAGATCAGGGGGTAATGAACACTGAAGCTTTCTTT; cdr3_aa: CASSQDQGVMNTEAFF
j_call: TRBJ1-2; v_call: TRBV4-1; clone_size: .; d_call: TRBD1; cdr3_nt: TGCGCCAGCAGCCAAGATTATTTCGACAGGGCAAACTATGGCTACACCTTC; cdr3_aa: CASSQDYFDRANYGYTF
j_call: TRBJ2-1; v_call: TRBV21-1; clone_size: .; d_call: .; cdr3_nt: TGTGCCAGCAGCACCCCACGGGACAGGGGGAGGGAGTTCTTC; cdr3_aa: CASSTPRDRGREFF
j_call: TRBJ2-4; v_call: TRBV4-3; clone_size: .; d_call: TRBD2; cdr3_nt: TGCGCCAGCAGCCAAGATGGACTAGCGTACTACGATGGGGCCAAAAACATTCAGTACTTC; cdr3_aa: CASSQDGLAYYDGAKNIQYF
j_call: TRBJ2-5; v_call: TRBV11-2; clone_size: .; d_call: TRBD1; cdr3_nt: TGTGCCAGCAGCGAGGGGGCGAGCGCCGGTCTTCAAGAGACCCAGTACTTC; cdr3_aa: CASSEGASAGLQETQYF
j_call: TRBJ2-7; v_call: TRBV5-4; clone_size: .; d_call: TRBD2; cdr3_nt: TGTGCCAGCAGCTTGTCCAGCGGGGTATCCTACGAGCAGTACTTC; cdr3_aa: CASSLSSGVSYEQYF
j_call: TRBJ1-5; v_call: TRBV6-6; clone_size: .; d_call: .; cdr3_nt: TGTGCCAGCAGCGAGAGGTCAGGGGCAGGACAGCCCCAGCATTTT; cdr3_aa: CASSERSGAGQPQHF
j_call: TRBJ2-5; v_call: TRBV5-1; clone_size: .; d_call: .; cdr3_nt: TGCGCCAGCAGCTTCAGGGGAGAGACCCAGTACTTC; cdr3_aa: CASSFRGETQYF
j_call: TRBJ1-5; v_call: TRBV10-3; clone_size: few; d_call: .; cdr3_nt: TGTGCCATCAGTGAGTCGACCCAGACTAATCAGCCCCAGCATTTT; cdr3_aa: CAISESTQTNQPQHF
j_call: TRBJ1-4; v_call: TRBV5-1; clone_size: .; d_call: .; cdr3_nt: TGCGCCAGCAGCTTGACTGCAACTAATGAAAAACTGTTTTTT; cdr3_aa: CASSLTATNEKLFF
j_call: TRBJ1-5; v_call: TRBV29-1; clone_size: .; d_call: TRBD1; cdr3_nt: TGCAGCGTTGTGACAGGGGACGGTCAGCCCCAGCATTTT; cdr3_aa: CSVVTGDGQPQHF
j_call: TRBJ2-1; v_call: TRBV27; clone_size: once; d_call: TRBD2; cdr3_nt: TGTGCCAGCCTAGGTAGCGGGACCTACAATGAGCAGTTCTTC; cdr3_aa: CASLGSGTYNEQFF
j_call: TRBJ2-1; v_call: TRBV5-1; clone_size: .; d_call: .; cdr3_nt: TGCGCCAGCAGCTTGAGTTTAGGGGATGGGCGTGAGCAGTTCTTC; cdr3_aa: CASSLSLGDGREQFF
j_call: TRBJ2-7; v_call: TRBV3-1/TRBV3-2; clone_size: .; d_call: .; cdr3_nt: TGTGCCAGCAGCTCGGGGACTTCGAGCTCCTACGAGCAGTACTTC; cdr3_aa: CASSSGTSSSYEQYF
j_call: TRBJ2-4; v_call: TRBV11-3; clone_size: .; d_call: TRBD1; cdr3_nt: TGTGCCAGCAGCTTATCGACAGGGGGTCTAGACATTCAGTACTTC; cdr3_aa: CASSLSTGGLDIQYF
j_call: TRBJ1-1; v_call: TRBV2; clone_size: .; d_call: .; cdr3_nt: TGTGCCAGCAGGACACAGGGAATGACTGAAGCTTTCTTT; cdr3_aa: CASRTQGMTEAFF
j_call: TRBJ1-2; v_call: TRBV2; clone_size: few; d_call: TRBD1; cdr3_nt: TGTGCCAGCAGGGCCGGACAGGGGACCTATGGCTACACCTTC; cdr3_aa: CASRAGQGTYGYTF
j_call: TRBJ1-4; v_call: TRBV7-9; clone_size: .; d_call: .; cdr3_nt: TGTGCCAGCAGCCCACAGGGAAACGCTAATGAAAAACTGTTTTTT; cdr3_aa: CASSPQGNANEKLFF
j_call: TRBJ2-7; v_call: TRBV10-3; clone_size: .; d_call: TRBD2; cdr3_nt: TGTGCCATCAGTGGGACTAGCGGGGGGTACGAGCAGTACTTC; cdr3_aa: CAISGTSGGYEQYF
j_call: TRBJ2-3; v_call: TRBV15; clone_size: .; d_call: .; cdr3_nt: TGTGCCACCAGCAGAGATCCCAGCGGGAGCACAGATACGCAGTATTTT; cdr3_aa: CATSRDPSGSTDTQYF
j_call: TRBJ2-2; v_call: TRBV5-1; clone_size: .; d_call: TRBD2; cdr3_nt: TGCGCCAGCAGCTTGGTACGGGGGGGCACCGGGGAGCTGTTTTTT; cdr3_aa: CASSLVRGGTGELFF
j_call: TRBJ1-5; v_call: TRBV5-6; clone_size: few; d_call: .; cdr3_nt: TGTGCCAGCAGCTTGGGAGTGGTAGGGGCCAATCAGCCCCAGCATTTT; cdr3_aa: CASSLGVVGANQPQHF
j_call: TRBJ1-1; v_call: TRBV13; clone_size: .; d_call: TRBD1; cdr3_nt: TGTGCCAGCAGCCTACGGGACAGATGGAGCGTGGTCTTT; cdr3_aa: CASSLRDRWSVVF
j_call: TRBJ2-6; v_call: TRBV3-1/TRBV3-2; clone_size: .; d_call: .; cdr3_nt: TGTGCCAGCAGCCTAACCTCAGGGTCTGGGGCCAACGTCCTGACTTTC; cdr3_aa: CASSLTSGSGANVLTF
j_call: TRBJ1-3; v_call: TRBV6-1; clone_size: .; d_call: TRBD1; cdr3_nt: TGTGCCAGCAGTGGCGGGACAGGCCCATCCTCTGGAAACACCATATATTTT; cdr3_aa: CASSGGTGPSSGNTIYF
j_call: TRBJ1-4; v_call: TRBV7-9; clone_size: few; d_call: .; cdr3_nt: TGTGCCAGCAGCTTAGAGAGGGGACATAATGAAAAACTGTTTTTT; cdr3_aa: CASSLERGHNEKLFF
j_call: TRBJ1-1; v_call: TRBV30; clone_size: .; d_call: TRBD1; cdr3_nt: TGTGCCTGGAGTGGACAGGGGGTCAATGAAGCTTTCTTT; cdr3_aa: CAWSGQGVNEAFF